This entry is about one T cell receptor (beta chain). Its antigen is still unknown. Germline loops: CDR1 MNHNS, CDR2 SASEGT. Trimming at V came to 8 bases and at J to 3 bases, leaving 6 bases not matched to a gene. The CDR3 loop spans 14 amino acids. It was with 60 Vbeta and 13 Jbeta primers that the PCR ran. Some clones are missing from TCRdb's copy, which holds only in-frame ones; the method was immunoSEQ multiplex PCR. The sample gives some 98,000 clones, about 81% of which show up once; approximately 1.4% is in the top ten. The record originates from a study of cytomegalovirus exposure and HLA in healthy donors. The wider study: A previous analysis identified approximately 110 million unique TCR beta sequences derived from approximately 190 million T cells.

Findings and caveats of the study: Despite most TCR sequences being rare, some public TCRs occurred in many donors. When a later analysis was performed, an Asian-associated ancestry cluster reportedly had fewer N-insertions than the roughly 640-donor mean. TCR beta chain V- and J-gene trimming was linked, in a later analysis, to a missense variant in DCLRE1C.

V gene TRBV6-1 combines with J gene TRBJ2-1; 8 bases match TRBD1. The TCR comes from a man aged 35-49 years in good health and CMV-seronegative. The sequenced sample was PBMCs. CDR3 DNA sequence: TGTGCCAGCGTTTACGGACAGGGCTACAATGAGCAGTTCTTC. Protein sequence: CASVYGQGYNEQFF.